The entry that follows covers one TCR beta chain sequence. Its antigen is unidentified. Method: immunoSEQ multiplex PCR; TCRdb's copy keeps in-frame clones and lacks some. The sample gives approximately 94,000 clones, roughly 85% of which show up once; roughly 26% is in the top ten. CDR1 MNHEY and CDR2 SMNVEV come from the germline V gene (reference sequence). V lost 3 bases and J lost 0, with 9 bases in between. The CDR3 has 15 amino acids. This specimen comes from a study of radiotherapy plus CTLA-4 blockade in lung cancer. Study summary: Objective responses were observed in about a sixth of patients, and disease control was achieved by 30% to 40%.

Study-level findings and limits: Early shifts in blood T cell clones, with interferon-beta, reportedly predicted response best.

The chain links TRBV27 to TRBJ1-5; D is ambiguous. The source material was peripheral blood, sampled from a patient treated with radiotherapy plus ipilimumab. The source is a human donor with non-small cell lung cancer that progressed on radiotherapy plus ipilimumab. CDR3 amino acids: CASSFYWGSNQPQHF. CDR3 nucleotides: TGTGCCAGCAGTTTTTACTGGGGTAGCAATCAGCCCCAGCATTTT.